The clone carrying this T cell receptor beta chain was recorded at least ten times. This sample was taken from a study of neurological immune-mediated disorders. TCRdb analysed the 5' RACE reads with MiXCR anew, one entry per CDR3 protein. The sample holds nearly 60,000 distinct CDR3 sequences, around 3.4% seen once. Germline values: CDR1 ENHRY, CDR2 SYGVKD. J was trimmed by 5 bases and V by 0 bases; bases with no gene match: 9. The CDR3 has 18 residues. The receptor was isolated from a woman aged 55-70 years with multiple sclerosis. V usage is TRBV10-3 and J usage is TRBJ2-5; 13 bases agree with TRBD2. The sample consisted of PBMCs. DNA for the CDR3: TGTGCCATCAGTGAGTCGGTACTAGCGGGAGGGCCTTATGAGACCCAGTACTTC. It encodes CAISESVLAGGPYETQYF.